These 23 T cell receptor beta chains originate from one sample sequenced in a study of control samples from healthy donors and cancer patients. Using immunoSEQ multiplex PCR, the repertoire was profiled, and TCRdb retains in-frame clones only, with some absent. The sample has 100,000 to 150,000 clones; roughly 92% are singletons. The specimen sequenced was blood. The receptors originated from a man between 18 and 35 years old in good health.

This clone was picked up one time. The V gene is TRBV11-2, the J gene TRBJ1-2; the D gene is possibly TRBD1 (5 bases). Germline CDR1 SGHAT, CDR2 FQNNGV. This CDR3 region has 14 residues. V gave up 5 bases and J gave up 8 bases, with 18 bases separating them. Written as DNA, the CDR3 is TGTGCCAGCAGCACCGGAGGCTCTGGGGGGGGCTACACCTTC. Its protein is CASSTGGSGGGYTF.

The J gene is TRBJ2-7, the V gene TRBV19, with 12 bases lining up with TRBD1. CDR3 length: 12 residues. J gave up 6 bases and V 10 bases, and 4 bases lay outside the gene matches. CDR1 is LNHDA and CDR2 is SQIVND in the germline V gene (reference sequence). The CDR3 region has the DNA TGTGCCACCGGGACAGGGGGCGGCGAGCAGTACTTC. Translating gives CATGTGGGEQYF.

The CDR3 loop is CASSLGRGSHTDTQYF. CDR3 nucleotide sequence: TGTGCCAGCTCACTTGGGCGGGGGAGCCACACAGATACGCAGTATTTT. The rearrangement joins TRBV18 to TRBJ2-3; the match to TRBD2 covers 7 bases. CDR1 and CDR2 (germline): KGHSH, LQKENI. The CDR3 sequence is 16 residues long. Trimming removed 4 bases from V and 2 bases from J; junction bases left unmatched: 9.

The chain carries TRBV19 and TRBJ2-1, with D perhaps matching TRBD1 or TRBD2 (6 bases each). The V end lost 4 bases, the J end lost 4 bases, and 20 bases lay between the germline ends. The germline gives CDR1 LNHDA, CDR2 SQIVND (reference sequence). CDR3 length equals 17 residues. CDR3: CASSTDDGGKWYNEQFF. CDR3 coding DNA: TGTGCCAGTAGTACAGACGACGGGGGCAAGTGGTACAATGAGCAGTTCTTC.

The rearrangement links TRBV5-6 to TRBJ1-1; a possible D gene is TRBD1 (5 bases). Trimming shortened V by 2 bases and J by 0 bases, and 14 bases separated the two germline ends. Germline CDR1 SGHDT, CDR2 YYEEEE. The CDR3 has 16 amino acids. The CDR3 DNA is TGTGCCAGCAGCTTCCGAGACGGGACTATGAACACTGAAGCTTTCTTT. Protein: CASSFRDGTMNTEAFF. Together with reference TRBV5-6 and TRBJ1-1, the CDR3 gives the full variable domain: DAGVTQSPTHLIKTRGQQVTLRCSPKSGHDTVSWYQQALGQGPQFIFQYYEEEERQRGNFPDRFSGHQFPNYSSELNVNALLLGDSALYLCASSFRDGTMNTEAFFGQGTRLTVV.

This chain's CDR3 is CASSPTGAYGYTF. The CDR3 DNA sequence: TGTGCCAGCTCACCTACAGGTGCCTATGGCTACACCTTC. V is TRBV18 and J is TRBJ1-2; maybe TRBD1 (5 bases). The CDR3 covers 13 residues. Trimming removed 3 bases from V and 4 bases from J, with 9 bases in between. Germline lookup yields CDR1 KGHSH and CDR2 LQKENI.

The genes are TRBV5-5 and TRBJ1-2, with 7 nucleotides matching TRBD1. V dropped 3 bases and J dropped 2; count of bases not matched to a gene: 4. The length of the CDR3 is 14 residues. Germline CDR1 SGHKS, CDR2 YYEKEE (reference sequence). CDR3 coding DNA: TGTGCCAGCAGCTCGGGACAGTCCAACTATGGCTACACCTTC. This encodes CASSSGQSNYGYTF.

The rearrangement joins TRBV19 to TRBJ1-5, with 9 bases matching TRBD1. This CDR3 is built from 16 residues. Looked up from germline, CDR1 is LNHDA and CDR2 is SQIVND (reference sequence). J was trimmed by 4 bases and V by 6 bases; bases with no gene match: 10. The CDR3, as DNA: TGTGCCAGTAGCAGCTCCGGGACAGGGTGGAATCAGCCCCAGCATTTT. This codes for CASSSSGTGWNQPQHF.

V is TRBV19 and J is TRBJ2-2; D could derive from TRBD1 or TRBD2 (6 bases each). This CDR3 comprises 15 residues. V was clipped by 6 bases and J by 1 base, with 12 bases between them. Germline V gene sequence: CDR1 LNHDA, CDR2 SQIVND (reference sequence). CDR3 bases: TGTGCCAGTAGGAGGGGGGCGAGGAACACCGGGGAGCTGTTTTTT. Translated, it gives CASRRGARNTGELFF.

V and J are TRBV3-1 (or the pseudogene TRBV3-2) and TRBJ2-2; the match to TRBD2 covers 11 bases. J gave up 5 bases and V 11 bases, and 19 bases lay outside the gene matches. The CDR3 length is 18 residues. CDR1 and CDR2 (germline): LGHDT, YNNKEL (reference sequence). CDR3 nucleotides: TGTGCCCGCACCAAACTACGGGGATTAGCGGGGGGGACCGGGGAGCTGTTTTTT. Translating gives CARTKLRGLAGGTGELFF.

The rearrangement links TRBV30 to TRBJ2-5; TRBD1 agrees at 9 bases. This CDR3 comprises 14 residues. Trimming took 3 bases from V and 5 from J; bases not matched to a gene: 7. CDR1 and CDR2 from the germline V gene are GTSNPN and SVGIG (reference sequence). CDR3 coding DNA: TGTGCCTGGAGACGACAGGGGGAGGTTGAGACCCAGTACTTC. Translating gives CAWRRQGEVETQYF.

The chain recombines TRBV15 with TRBJ1-5, with D hard to call. Deletions cut 1 base from V and 0 bases from J, with 16 bases between. This CDR3 has 18 residues. Germline V gene lookup returns CDR1 LNHNV and CDR2 YYDKDF (reference sequence). Written as DNA, the CDR3 is TGTGCCACCAGCAGAGTTTACAGTGGCAATGATAGCAATCAGCCCCAGCATTTT. This translates into CATSRVYSGNDSNQPQHF.

Here the CDR3 reads CASSLARISGNTIYF. As DNA, the CDR3 is TGTGCCAGCAGCTTGGCACGGATCTCTGGAAACACCATATATTTT. V usage is TRBV5-5 and J usage is TRBJ1-3; unclear D gene. The CDR3 has 15 amino acids. The germline gives CDR1 SGHKS, CDR2 YYEKEE (reference sequence). V gave up 0 bases and J gave up 0 bases, with 7 bases separating them.

In nucleotides, the CDR3 is TGTGCCAGCAGCCGACAGTTTCTGAACACCGGGGAGCTGTTTTTT. This gives the protein CASSRQFLNTGELFF. The V gene is TRBV14, the J gene TRBJ2-2; a possible D gene is TRBD1 (5 bases). V was cut by 4 bases and J by 1 base, with 10 bases left in between. There are 15 residues in the CDR3. Germline V gene sequence: CDR1 SGHDN, CDR2 FVKESK. Drawing the rest from reference TRBV14 and TRBJ2-2, the complete variable domain is EAGVTQFPSHSVIEKGQTVTLRCDPISGHDNLYWYRRVMGKEIKFLLHFVKESKQDESGMPNNRFLAERTGGTYSTLKVQPAELEDSGVYFCASSRQFLNTGELFFGEGSRLTVL.

This sequence joins TRBV6-5 and TRBJ1-1; 10 nucleotides align to TRBD1. CDR1 MNHEY and CDR2 SVGAGI come from the germline V gene. The length of the CDR3 is 14 residues. The J segment lost 1 base and the V segment lost 5 bases, leaving 1 base of the junction unmatched. This CDR3 reads CASSRTGGNTEAFF. Here the CDR3 DNA reads TGTGCCAGCAGTCGGACAGGGGGGAACACTGAAGCTTTCTTT.

The CDR3 DNA sequence: TGCAGTGCTAGTTACGGAGTTAACTATGGCTACACCTTC. It is translated as CSASYGVNYGYTF. This chain connects TRBV20-1 to TRBJ1-2; D unclear. Per the germline V gene, CDR1 is DFQATT and CDR2 is SNEGSKA (reference sequence). This CDR3 is 13 amino acids long. V lost 3 bases and J lost 1, with 9 bases in between.

The chain employs TRBV11-3 and TRBJ2-1, with 9 positions matching TRBD1. V lost 8 bases to trimming and J lost 7 bases; unmatched junction nucleotides: 6. Germline-derived CDR1 and CDR2 are SGHNT and YENEEA. The CDR3 consists of 13 residues. The CDR3 bases are TGTGCCAGCGGGGGACAGGGTAAGAATGAGCAGTTCTTC. As protein: CASGGQGKNEQFF.

The chain uses TRBV5-1 and TRBJ1-2; 9 bases are shared with TRBD1. The V segment lost 0 bases and the J segment 14 bases; nucleotides outside the gene matches: 11. In germline, CDR1 is SGHRS, CDR2 YFSETQ. CDR3 length: 14 residues. Here the CDR3 DNA reads TGCGCCAGCAGCTTGGCCCGTATCGGGACAGGGTTAACCTTC. Translated: CASSLARIGTGLTF.

The rearrangement joins TRBV2 to TRBJ1-5, with TRBD1 matching over 8 bases. Germline-derived CDR1 and CDR2 are SNHLY and FYNNEI. CDR3 length equals 14 residues. With 8 bases clipped from V and 1 base from J, the junction kept 4 bases outside the gene matches. The CDR3 is CASRYRGSNQPQHF. The CDR3 DNA reads TGTGCCAGCCGATACAGGGGGAGCAATCAGCCCCAGCATTTT.

The chain uses TRBV7-6 and TRBJ2-2; TRBD2 matches 10 bases. The germline V gene encodes CDR1 SGHVS and CDR2 FNYEAQ. The CDR3 is 17 residues long. The V gene end was trimmed by 11 bases and the J gene end by 1 base; junction bases not matched to a gene: 13. The CDR3 DNA sequence: TGTGCCTCGGAGAGGGGGCGGACTAGCGGGAACACCGGGGAGCTGTTTTTT. Its translation is CASERGRTSGNTGELFF.

This chain connects TRBV30 to TRBJ2-7, with 12 bases aligning to TRBD2. The germline CDR1 and CDR2 sequences are GTSNPN and SVGIG (reference sequence). V lost 0 bases, J lost 4 bases, and 1 base stayed unmatched. The CDR3 consists of 14 residues. The CDR3 sequence: CAWSVLAGGYEQYF. The CDR3 DNA reads TGTGCCTGGAGTGTACTAGCGGGGGGTTACGAGCAGTACTTC.

The V call is TRBV9, the J call TRBJ2-3; no reliable D call. The CDR3 loop spans 16 amino acids. Trimming pared 1 base from V and 2 bases from J, leaving 14 bases between. CDR1 is SGDLS, CDR2 YYNGEE, per germline. The CDR3, as DNA: TGTGCCAGCAGCGTATTAGGGCGAGCCGCCACAGATACGCAGTATTTT. It translates to CASSVLGRAATDTQYF. Variable domain in full (rest from reference TRBV9 and TRBJ2-3): DSGVTQTPKHLITATGQRVTLRCSPRSGDLSVYWYQQSLDQGLQFLIQYYNGEERAKGNILERFSAQQFPDLHSELNLSSLELGDSALYFCASSVLGRAATDTQYFGPGTRLTVL.

J is TRBJ1-3 and V is TRBV19; TRBD1 aligns across 10 bases. Germline CDR1 and CDR2: LNHDA and SQIVND (reference sequence). The J segment lost 3 bases and the V segment lost 7 bases, leaving 6 bases of the junction unmatched. The CDR3 consists of 15 residues. The CDR3 bases are TGTGCCAGTACGAGACAGGGGGCGCTTGGAAACACCATATATTTT. Translated: CASTRQGALGNTIYF.